The sequence of this TCR beta chain was determined in a study of Graves' ophthalmopathy and Graves' hyperthyroidism. This CDR3 has 16 residues. Trimming removed 6 bases from V and 2 bases from J, with 16 bases in between. RNA transcripts yielded amplified TCR beta CDR3 regions. Second-round multiplex PCR came after a first-round RT-PCR that employed HTBI primers. TCRdb itself ran the multiplex PCR reads through MiXCR, one entry per CDR3 protein. The data hold around 1.1 million distinct CDR3 sequences, with less than 45% observed a single time. The clonotype was recovered from an adult man with Graves' hyperthyroidism. Material for sequencing was peripheral blood or thyroid tissue (not recorded which). The J gene is TRBJ2-2, the V gene TRBV12-3 or TRBV12-4; no clear D. DNA of the CDR3: TGTGCCAGCAGCCTCCTACAGACGGAAAACACCGGGGAGCTGTTTTTT. Translated: CASSLLQTENTGELFF.